Sequencing of this T cell receptor (beta chain) was carried out in a study of blood T cell repertoires in COVID-19. Background on the study: Sources were T cells, B-cell-depleted T cells, or PBMCs; the material itself was cDNA or gDNA.

In this sample, this clone turned up a few times. CDR1 is LGHDT, CDR2 YNNKEL, per germline (reference sequence). Losses at the gene ends were 5 bases for V and 3 bases for J; bases not matched to a gene: 4. The CDR3 sequence is 13 residues long. The data were produced by immunoSEQ multiplex PCR, yet TCRdb's version contains in-frame clones alone and is incomplete. Of fewer than 500,000 clones in the sample, roughly 90% were seen once. The source material was peripheral blood. The sequence came from a man between 18 and 29 years old with COVID-19, enrolled during active disease. This sequence joins TRBV3-1 (or the pseudogene TRBV3-2) and TRBJ2-7, with 7 bases fitting TRBD1. The DNA of the CDR3 is TGTGCCAGCAGCGGGACAGTTAACTACGAGCAGTACTTC. This translates into CASSGTVNYEQYF.